This T cell receptor (beta chain) stems from a study of beta chain features in type 1 diabetes. Across the whole study: In all, around 110,000,000 sorted cells from all samples were analyzed.

A remark on this clone: Antigen: not known.

The study, taken as a whole, reports: Compared with healthy donors, patients appeared to share more similar naive, central memory and regulatory TCRB repertoires.

Expressed TCRB transcripts were sequenced because the entire RNA isolate underwent reverse transcription. Profiled with immunoSEQ multiplex PCR; TCRdb holds only in-frame clones, not every one. The sample consists of 300,000 to 450,000 clones, over 9.5% of them appearing once. This sequence was found in a man aged 18 to 30 in good health. Source material: naive CD4+ T cells from blood.

CDR3 region: CASSGTGLINQPQHF. The CDR3 DNA is TGTGCCAGCAGTGGGACAGGACTTATCAATCAGCCCCAGCATTTT. This chain connects TRBV2 to TRBJ1-5, with 7 nucleotides matching TRBD1. Trimming at V came to 4 bases and at J to 3 bases, leaving 6 bases not matched to a gene. The germline V gene encodes CDR1 SNHLY and CDR2 FYNNEI. There are 15 residues in the CDR3.